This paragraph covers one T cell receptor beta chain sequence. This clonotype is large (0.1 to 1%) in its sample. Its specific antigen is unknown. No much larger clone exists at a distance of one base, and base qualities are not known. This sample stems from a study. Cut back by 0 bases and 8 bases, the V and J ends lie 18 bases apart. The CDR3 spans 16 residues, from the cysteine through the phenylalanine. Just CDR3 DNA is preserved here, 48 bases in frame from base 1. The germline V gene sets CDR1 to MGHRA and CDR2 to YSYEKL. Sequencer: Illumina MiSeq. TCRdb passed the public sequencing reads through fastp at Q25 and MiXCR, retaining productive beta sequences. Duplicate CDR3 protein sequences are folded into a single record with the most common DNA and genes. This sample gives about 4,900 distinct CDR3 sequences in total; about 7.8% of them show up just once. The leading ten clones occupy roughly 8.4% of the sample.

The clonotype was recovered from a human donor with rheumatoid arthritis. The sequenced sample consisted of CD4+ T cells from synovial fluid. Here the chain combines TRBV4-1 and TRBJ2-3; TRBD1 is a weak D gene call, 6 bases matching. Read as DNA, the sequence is TGCGCCAGCAGCCAAGATAGCCAGGGGCCCAAGGGTACGCAGTATTTT. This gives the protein CASSQDSQGPKGTQYF.